This TCR beta chain was documented in a study of T cell responses to AZD1222 COVID-19 vaccine. Study outcomes and limitations: Repertoire sampling occurred only after the peak T cell response. With dominance at 160-218 and 743-854, vaccine-associated CD4 TCRs spanned spike. Possibly, clonal diversity was underestimated; donors were largely white British and included more females.

Produced via immunoSEQ multiplex PCR; TCRdb's table is partial and in-frame only. This table holds roughly 140,000 clones, around 94% found once. CDR1 and CDR2 (germline): SGDLS, YYNGEE. V lost 0 bases and J lost 7; bases outside the gene matches: 4. CDR3 size: 15 residues. Note on this clone: Its antigen is unidentified.

The chain carries TRBV9 and TRBJ2-1, with 10 bases fitting TRBD2. Sequenced material: peripheral blood, taken on day 0 of AZD1222 vaccination. The receptor's source is an adult in good health. CDR3 bases: TGTGCCAGCAGCGTAGAAGGACTAGCGGAGAATGAGCAGTTCTTC. Amino acids: CASSVEGLAENEQFF.